The subject of this entry is one T cell receptor (beta chain). These data are taken from a study of blood T cell repertoires in COVID-19. Across the study: Whether acute or convalescent, the COVID-19 samples came from the United States, Italy and Spain. PBMCs, B-cell-depleted T cells, or T cells provided the cDNA or gDNA that made up the material.

This CDR3 is 12 amino acids long. Per germline, CDR1 LNHDA and CDR2 SQIVND (reference sequence). V gave up 7 bases and J gave up 7 bases, with 11 bases separating them. In the authors' workflow: Amplification of reference gene primers was used by the study to estimate nucleated cell counts. The protocol was immunoSEQ multiplex PCR, while the TCRdb copy is restricted to in-frame clones and leaves out a portion. Clonal size and the V and J genes are those of that table, whereas D and trimming came from the DNA. This repertoire shows under 300,000 clones, roughly nine tenths found once; its top ten account for 2% to 2.5%.

The sample comprised peripheral blood. V gene TRBV19 combines with J gene TRBJ1-5; tentative D call: TRBD1 (6 bases). The clonotype was recovered from a man aged 50-59 years with acute or convalescent COVID-19. CDR3 loop: CASKGVGQPQHF. Written as DNA, the CDR3 is TGTGCCAGTAAGGGGGTGGGACAGCCCCAGCATTTT.